This entry concerns a single TCR beta chain. Its target is not known. This entry is derived from a study of vaccination and CD4 T cells after COVID-19. The Oncomine TCR Beta short-read assay was applied to DNA of cultured CD4+ T cells. From CD4+ T cells that had been cultured, genomic DNA was extracted. TCRdb re-analysed the PCR reads in MiXCR, keeping a single row per CDR3 protein. The table has fewer than 6,500 distinct CDR3 sequences, roughly 36% seen once. Treatment: approximately nine-day PBMC culture with coronavirus spike peptide pools or control peptides (ViraFEST assay). Researchers collected the unexposed donor's CD4+ T cells before the COVID-19 pandemic (2011-2018). As cell numbers allowed, unexposed-donor CD4+ T cells faced SARS-CoV-2 S/N and four cold-coronavirus spikes. The sequenced sample was CD4+ T cells from blood, cultured in vitro. This clonotype was sampled from a human donor in good health.

The CDR3 DNA sequence: TGTGCCAGCAGCTCACCGATCTCTGGAAACACCATATATTTT. This codes for CASSSPISGNTIYF. The chain joins TRBV11-1 to TRBJ1-3, with unresolved D. CDR3 size: 14 residues. Trimming stripped 4 bases from V and 0 bases from J, with 7 bases between. The germline V gene has CDR1 SGHAT and CDR2 FQDESV (reference sequence).